The T cell receptor beta chain under discussion was sequenced for a study of technical replicates of blood from a few donors. The V gene's germline CDR1 is LNHDA and CDR2 SQIVND (reference sequence). This CDR3 has 12 residues. Trimming took 6 bases from V and 8 from J, leaving 8 bases between them. This clone was picked up a small number of times. Measured with immunoSEQ multiplex PCR; TCRdb has only the in-frame clones, and not every one. The top ten hold 3.5% to 5% of the sample, which has 55,000 to 75,000 clones, 90% to 95% seen once. This chain links TRBV19 with TRBJ1-6; D not certain. This receptor was taken from a human donor in good health. Some clones in this sample may be carry-over from other donors' samples. The material sequenced was PBMCs. CDR3 nucleotide sequence: TGTGCCAGTAGGGTATCGGATTCACCCCTCCACTTT. It specifies CASRVSDSPLHF.